What follows are 10 T cell receptor beta chains derived from one specimen sequenced in a study of graft-versus-host responses after intestinal transplantation (dated by TCRdb to 2020 to 2023). The library was built by means of the immunoSEQ multiplex PCR assay. The table comes from immuneACCESS by way of TCRdb, which keeps in-frame sequences with V and J called. Part of the clones is missing from these tables; in studies checked, under half for an unresolved V gene and the rest for unknown reasons. For this sample the table gives 99,000 or so clones, of which approximately 84% were detected only once. The ten largest clonotypes hold about 0.9% of the sample. Their antigen targets remain unknown. What the time point label conveys for this sample: cells obtained before transplantation from donor or recipient. The specimen was unstimulated CD4+ T cells sorted from spleen or lymph node cells, collected before intestinal transplant. These receptor sequences come from a human donor who received an intestinal transplant.

Only a few counts were recorded for this clone. The chain carries TRBV9 and TRBJ1-3; D possibly corresponds to TRBD1 (6 bases). From germline, CDR1 is SGDLS and CDR2 YYNGEE. This CDR3 spans 15 amino acids. Deletions cut 2 bases from V and 2 bases from J, with 11 bases between. In nucleotides, the CDR3 is TGTGCCAGCAGCGTTTCGGGGGCGACTGGAAACACCATATATTTT. The encoded protein is CASSVSGATGNTIYF. The whole variable domain, filled in from reference TRBV9 and TRBJ1-3, reads DSGVTQTPKHLITATGQRVTLRCSPRSGDLSVYWYQQSLDQGLQFLIQYYNGEERAKGNILERFSAQQFPDLHSELNLSSLELGDSALYFCASSVSGATGNTIYFGEGSWLTVV.

The gene calls are TRBV28 and TRBJ1-1, with 9 bases identical to TRBD1. This CDR3 has 13 amino acids. Unmatched junction bases numbered 12, after V lost 7 bases and J lost 12 bases. Germline V gene sequence: CDR1 MDHEN, CDR2 SYDVKM. The CDR3 reads CASTTPGQGRSFF. The CDR3 DNA reads TGTGCCAGCACCACGCCGGGACAGGGTCGTTCTTTCTTT.

The chain employs TRBV5-1 and TRBJ2-2; D is perhaps TRBD1 or TRBD2 (6 bases each). The germline gives CDR1 SGHRS, CDR2 YFSETQ. V lost 1 base and J lost 0, with 10 bases in between. This CDR3 is built from 16 residues. The CDR3: CASSLSGATNTGELFF. In nucleotides, the CDR3 is TGCGCCAGCAGCTTGTCGGGGGCGACGAACACCGGGGAGCTGTTTTTT.

The gene calls are TRBV5-1 and TRBJ2-1; 12 bases agree with TRBD2. CDR1 and CDR2 from the germline V gene are SGHRS and YFSETQ. This CDR3 contains 21 residues. Losses at the gene ends were 2 bases for V and 6 bases for J; bases not matched to a gene: 21. The CDR3 protein is CASSLPIEVASGRATPNEQFF. CDR3 DNA sequence: TGCGCCAGCAGCTTACCCATAGAGGTGGCTAGCGGGAGGGCCACGCCCAATGAGCAGTTCTTC.

The chain employs TRBV4-2 and TRBJ1-5; TRBD1 is a possible D gene (5 bases). The germline V gene has CDR1 LGHNA and CDR2 YNFKEQ. CDR3 length equals 16 residues. V lost 0 bases and J lost 0, with 9 bases in between. CDR3 nucleotide sequence: TGTGCCAGCAGCCAAGAGGGGGGTAATAGCAATCAGCCCCAGCATTTT. Its protein product is CASSQEGGNSNQPQHF.

V and J are TRBV7-6 and TRBJ2-3; D is uncertain. The CDR3 runs 12 residues. Trimming took 5 bases from V and 5 from J, leaving 8 bases between them. Germline CDR1 reads SGHVS; CDR2 reads FNYEAQ. The CDR3 loop is CASSPIQDTQYF. CDR3 in DNA: TGTGCCAGCAGCCCGATTCAAGATACGCAGTATTTT. Based on the CDR3 plus reference TRBV7-6 and TRBJ2-3, the full variable domain is GAGVSQSPRYKVTKRGQDVALRCDPISGHVSLYWYRQALGQGPEFLTYFNYEAQQDKSGLPNDRFSAERPEGSISTLTIQRTEQRDSAMYRCASSPIQDTQYFGPGTRLTVL.

The chain joins TRBV25-1 to TRBJ2-1; tentatively, D is TRBD2 (6 bases). V was pared by 1 base and J by 8 bases, with 6 bases between. The CDR3 totals 12 residues. The germline V gene has CDR1 MGHDK and CDR2 SYGVNS. CDR3 amino acids: CASSEWGDEQFF. The CDR3 DNA reads as TGTGCCAGCAGTGAATGGGGGGATGAGCAGTTCTTC.

The rearrangement joins TRBV5-1 to TRBJ2-2; 8 bases are a match to TRBD1. Trimming at V came to 4 bases and at J to 4 bases, leaving 6 bases not matched to a gene. CDR3 length: 15 amino acids. CDR1 is SGHRS, CDR2 YFSETQ, per germline. In nucleotides, the CDR3 is TGCGCCAGCAGCCAGGGGGCATTGAGCACCGGGGAGCTGTTTTTT. It yields the protein CASSQGALSTGELFF.

The V and J genes are TRBV4-1 and TRBJ1-1, with 7 positions matching TRBD1. This CDR3 spans 17 amino acids. Germline assignment: CDR1 MGHRA and CDR2 YSYEKL. V was clipped by 1 base and J by 7 bases; unmatched bases: 15. CDR3 in amino acids: CASSQGRARGHKGEAFF. The DNA for the CDR3 is TGCGCCAGCAGCCAAGGTCGGGCAAGGGGGCACAAGGGTGAAGCTTTCTTT.

The gene calls are TRBV6-6 and TRBJ1-2; D is perhaps TRBD1 (6 bases). The CDR3 is made up of 16 amino acids. Per germline, CDR1 MNHNY and CDR2 SVGAGI (reference sequence). Trimming removed 6 bases from V and 2 bases from J, with 19 bases in between. This CDR3 is CASRKTWDKLNYGYTF. CDR3 nucleotide sequence: TGTGCCAGCAGGAAGACCTGGGACAAGCTAAACTATGGCTACACCTTC.